A single sample gave rise to the 6 T cell receptor beta chains below, sequenced in a study of blood T cell repertoires in COVID-19 (TCRdb year 2020). Library generation was performed with the immunoSEQ multiplex PCR assay. TCRdb limited this immuneACCESS table to in-frame rearrangements with V and J called. A share of clones is missing; checked studies link under half to unresolved V genes, and the rest is unexplained. For this sample there are 4,000 or so clones; roughly 89% appear just once. About 4.9% of the sample rests with the top ten. Sample: peripheral blood. These receptors all come from a woman in her 70s with active COVID-19.

The chain combines TRBV7-2 with TRBJ1-1; 7 bases are shared with TRBD1. The CDR3 extends over 14 amino acids. Looked up from germline, CDR1 is SGHTA and CDR2 is FQGNSA. Trimming cost V 3 bases and J 5 bases; bases outside gene matches: 6. CDR3 sequence (DNA): TGTGCCAGCAGCTTTTCAGGGGGTCAGACTGAAGCTTTCTTT. Protein sequence: CASSFSGGQTEAFF. Complete variable domain (other parts from reference TRBV7-2 and TRBJ1-1): GAGVSQSPSNKVTEKGKDVELRCDPISGHTALYWYRQSLGQGLEFLIYFQGNSAPDKSGLPSDRFSAERTGGSVSTLTIQRTQQEDSAVYLCASSFSGGQTEAFFGQGTRLTVV.

This sequence joins TRBV7-2 and TRBJ1-2; the D is unclear. Germline CDR1 and CDR2: SGHTA and FQGNSA. The CDR3 extends over 15 amino acids. Trimming removed 1 base from V and 4 bases from J, with 13 bases in between. CDR3 in amino acids: CASSLGRVTSYGYTF. The CDR3 coding sequence is TGTGCCAGCAGCTTAGGTCGGGTCACCTCCTATGGCTACACCTTC.

V is TRBV27 and J is TRBJ2-1; TRBD2 aligns across 8 bases. Per germline, CDR1 MNHEY and CDR2 SMNVEV (reference sequence). The CDR3 is made up of 14 amino acids. V dropped 0 bases and J dropped 8; count of bases not matched to a gene: 3. CDR3 sequence reads: CASSLSSGVDEQFF. In nucleotides, the CDR3 is TGTGCCAGCAGTTTATCTAGCGGGGTAGATGAGCAGTTCTTC.

The chain combines TRBV7-9 with TRBJ1-2; the D is unclear. This CDR3 is built from 14 residues. From germline, CDR1 is SEHNR and CDR2 FQNEAQ (reference sequence). V lost 0 bases to trimming and J lost 2 bases, with 7 bases between them. CDR3 amino acids: CASSLASGNYGYTF. CDR3 DNA sequence: TGTGCCAGCAGCTTAGCGAGCGGAAACTATGGCTACACCTTC.

The V call is TRBV4-1, the J call TRBJ1-1; unclear D gene. Germline CDR1 and CDR2: MGHRA and YSYEKL. V lost 1 base and J lost 5, with 11 bases in between. There are 14 residues in the CDR3. CDR3 DNA sequence: TGCGCCAGCAGCCAAGTCATGGCGGGTACTGAAGCTTTCTTT. Protein sequence: CASSQVMAGTEAFF.

This chain uses TRBV10-3 with TRBJ2-5, with D perhaps TRBD1 (6 bases). This CDR3 has 18 amino acids. V dropped 5 bases and J dropped 1 base, with 23 bases sitting between them. The V gene's germline CDR1 is ENHRY and CDR2 SYGVKD. The CDR3 coding sequence is TGTGCCATCAGTCTGGATGCCGGCCGGGACACCTCCCAAGAGACCCAGTACTTC. This gives the protein CAISLDAGRDTSQETQYF.